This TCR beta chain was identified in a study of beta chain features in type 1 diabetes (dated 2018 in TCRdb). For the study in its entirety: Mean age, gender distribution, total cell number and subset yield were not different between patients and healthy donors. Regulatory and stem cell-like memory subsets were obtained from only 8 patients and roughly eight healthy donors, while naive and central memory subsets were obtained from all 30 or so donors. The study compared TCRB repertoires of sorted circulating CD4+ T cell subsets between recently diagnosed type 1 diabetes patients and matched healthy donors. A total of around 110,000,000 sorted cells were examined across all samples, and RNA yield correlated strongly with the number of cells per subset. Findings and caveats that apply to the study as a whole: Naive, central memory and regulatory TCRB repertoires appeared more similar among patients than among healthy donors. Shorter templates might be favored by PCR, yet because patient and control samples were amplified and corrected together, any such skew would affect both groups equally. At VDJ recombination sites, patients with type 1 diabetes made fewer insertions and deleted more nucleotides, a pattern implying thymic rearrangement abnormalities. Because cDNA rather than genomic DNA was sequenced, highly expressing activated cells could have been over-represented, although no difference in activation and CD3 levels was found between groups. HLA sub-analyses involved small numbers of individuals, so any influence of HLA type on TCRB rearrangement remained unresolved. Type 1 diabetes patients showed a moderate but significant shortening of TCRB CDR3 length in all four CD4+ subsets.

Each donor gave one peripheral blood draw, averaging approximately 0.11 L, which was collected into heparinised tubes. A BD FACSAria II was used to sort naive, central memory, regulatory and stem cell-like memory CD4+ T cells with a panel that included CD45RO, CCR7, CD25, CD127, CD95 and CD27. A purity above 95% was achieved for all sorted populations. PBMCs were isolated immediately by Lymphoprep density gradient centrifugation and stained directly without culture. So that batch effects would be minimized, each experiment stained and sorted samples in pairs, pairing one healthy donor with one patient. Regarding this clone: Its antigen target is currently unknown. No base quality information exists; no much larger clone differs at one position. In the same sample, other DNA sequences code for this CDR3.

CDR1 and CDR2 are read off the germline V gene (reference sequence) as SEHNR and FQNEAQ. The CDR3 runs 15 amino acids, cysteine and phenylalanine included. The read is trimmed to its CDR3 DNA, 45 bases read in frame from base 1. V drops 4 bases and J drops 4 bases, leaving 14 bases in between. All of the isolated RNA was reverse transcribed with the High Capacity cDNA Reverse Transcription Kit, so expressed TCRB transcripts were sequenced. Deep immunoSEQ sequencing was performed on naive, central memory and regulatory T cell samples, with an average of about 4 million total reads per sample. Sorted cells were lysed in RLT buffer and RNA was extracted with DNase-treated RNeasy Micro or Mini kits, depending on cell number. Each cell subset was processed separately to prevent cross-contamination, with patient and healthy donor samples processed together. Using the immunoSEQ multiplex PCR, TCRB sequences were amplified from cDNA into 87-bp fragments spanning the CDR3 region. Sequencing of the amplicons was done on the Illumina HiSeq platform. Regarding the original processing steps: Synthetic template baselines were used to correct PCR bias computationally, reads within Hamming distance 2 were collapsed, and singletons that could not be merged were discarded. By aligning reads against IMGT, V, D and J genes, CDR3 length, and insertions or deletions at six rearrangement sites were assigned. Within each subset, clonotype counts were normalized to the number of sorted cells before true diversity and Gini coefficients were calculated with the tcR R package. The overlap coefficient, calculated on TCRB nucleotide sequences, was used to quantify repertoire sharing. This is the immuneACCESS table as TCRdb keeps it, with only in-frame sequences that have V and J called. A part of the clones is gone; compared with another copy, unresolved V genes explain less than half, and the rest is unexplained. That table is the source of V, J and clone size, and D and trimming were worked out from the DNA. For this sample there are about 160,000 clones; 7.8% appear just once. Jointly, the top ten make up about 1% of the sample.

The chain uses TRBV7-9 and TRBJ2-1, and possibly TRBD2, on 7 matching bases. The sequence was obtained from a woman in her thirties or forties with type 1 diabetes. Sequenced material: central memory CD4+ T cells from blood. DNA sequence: TGTGCCAGCAGCTCAAGAGGGGGGGCATACAATGAGCAGTTCTTC. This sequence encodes CASSSRGGAYNEQFF. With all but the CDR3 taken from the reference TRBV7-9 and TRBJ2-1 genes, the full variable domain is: DTGVSQNPRHKITKRGQNVTFRCDPISEHNRLYWYRQTLGQGPEFLTYFQNEAQLEKSRLLSDRFSAERPKGSFSTLEIQRTEQGDSAMYLCASSSRGGAYNEQFFGPGTRLTVL.